The clone carrying this TCR beta chain was counted ten times or more. This CDR3 is built from 14 residues. Germline loops: CDR1 MNHNY, CDR2 SVGAGI (reference sequence). V was clipped by 0 bases and J by 3 bases, with 8 bases between them. The investigators amplified TCR beta CDR3 regions from RNA transcripts. Initially, a first-round RT-PCR of the TCR CDR3 employed the HTBI primer set. TCRdb reprocessed the multiplex PCR reads via MiXCR and lists one record per CDR3 protein. The profile shows under 800,000 distinct CDR3 sequences, 11% to 15% of them singletons. These data originate in a study of T cells in Graves' hyperthyroidism and ophthalmopathy.

The TCR comes from a young woman with Graves' hyperthyroidism. The sample was blood. The gene calls are TRBV6-6 and TRBJ1-1; TRBD1 is a possible D gene (6 bases). The CDR3 region is CASSYSQGYTEAFF. CDR3 in DNA: TGTGCCAGCAGTTACTCGCAGGGGTACACTGAAGCTTTCTTT.